The clone carrying this T cell receptor beta chain was counted ten times or more. Its antigen remains unknown. The germline gives CDR1 SEHNR, CDR2 FQNEAQ (reference sequence). The CDR3 has 15 residues. V was clipped by 2 bases and J by 6 bases, with 14 bases between them. These data come from a study of T-cell reconstitution after alpha-beta-depleted transplantation in children. TCRbeta library construction was performed incorporating unique molecular identifiers. A single record per CDR3 protein comes from TCRdb applying MiXCR to the PCR reads. The sample contains 200,000 to 250,000 distinct CDR3 sequences, about a tenth of which appear only once. The study, taken as a whole, reports: From newly produced T cells came most of the T-cell counts and diversity one year after transplant.

The source was PBMCs, collected before TCRalphabeta/CD19-depleted stem cell transplant. The TCR sequence derives from a child under two years old with acute myeloid leukemia, due to receive a stem cell transplant. This chain uses TRBV7-9 with TRBJ2-1, with unresolved D. The CDR3 loop reads CASSLQDGPVNEQFF. The CDR3 DNA sequence: TGTGCCAGCAGCTTACAGGACGGACCAGTCAATGAGCAGTTCTTC.